Below, one TCR beta chain is given with its context. The antigen it binds to is not known. Base qualities were left out, and no much larger clone turns up one base away. The cohort comprised some 700 healthy bone marrow donors. Cohort members were all nominally healthy when sampled, although unrecorded immune exposures were likely present. The donor tested CMV seronegative, placing the donor among the roughly 400 seronegative members of the cohort. Each donor provided a peripheral blood sample, and peripheral blood mononuclear cells were used for TCR beta sequencing. The Qiagen DNeasy Blood Extraction Kit was used to extract genomic DNA from the blood cell samples. Taken from cysteine to phenylalanine, the CDR3 has 13 residues. CDR3 DNA only is kept here, 39 bases in frame from base 1. V is cut by 1 base and J by 6 bases, and the space between the germline ends is 12 bases. The germline V gene sets CDR1 to SQVTM and CDR2 to ANQGSEA.

The receptor library was made with the immunoSEQ multiplex PCR assay. The multiplex PCR relied on a mix of 60 forward primers for TCR Vbeta segments and 13 reverse primers for TCR Jbeta segments. Amplification of the CDR3 region of rearranged TCR beta genes was performed with a multiplex PCR assay on genomic DNA. The Illumina HiSeq System was used to sequence the amplified TCR beta libraries as 87-base-pair reads. For the original study's pipeline: Across the 670 or so repertoires, a later analysis counted roughly 77 million unique TCR beta chains, 9.5 million to 13 million of which were shared by at least two donors. Raw reads were error-corrected and collapsed into unique sequences by a nearest-neighbor algorithm in which closely related sequences were merged to remove PCR and sequencing errors. Alignment of CDR3 sequences to IMGT reference sequences was used to assign V, D and J gene segments. For a sequence to be retained, at least a six-nucleotide match to both a V gene segment and a J gene segment was required. A rearrangement was called productive if the CDR3 had no stop codons and remained in frame with V and J, and every other rearrangement was called non-productive. CDR3 was defined according to IMGT convention as the region running from the second conserved V-encoded cysteine to the conserved J-encoded phenylalanine. The earlier analysis of more than 450 of the donors excluded sequences that lacked an unambiguous match to a single V gene segment. In an earlier analysis of approximately 500 of the donors, a V segment was called functional when productive rearrangements were above 56.7%, and segregating when the standard deviation between donors exceeded 5%. A statistical classification framework was built for diagnosing cytomegalovirus status from the catalog of TCR beta chain sequences. V and J gene assignment, in a later analysis, came from comparing TCR nucleotide sequences with IMGT/GENE-DB human TR gene sequences. In a later analysis, CDR3 sequences and most-parsimonious VDJ recombination scenarios were assigned using the TCRdist pipeline. In a later analysis, every TCR beta chain was defined by the combination of its CDR3 amino acid sequence and its V-gene family, and reads without a unique V-gene family were dropped. In a later analysis, approximately 590 highly shared, low-generation-probability nucleotide sequences were removed to address suspected cross-contamination and a sequencing artifact. A later analysis calculated a clonal expansion index for each public chain from normalized within-repertoire ranks of inferred template counts. Generation probabilities in a later analysis came from a VDJ recombination model fitted to out-of-frame rearrangements, and those results were checked against IGoR. In a later analysis, hypergeometric tests were used to score TCR-TCR, TCR-HLA and TCR-CMV co-occurrence, with a repertoire-size bias correction applied to TCR pairs. False discovery rates were estimated in a later analysis by permuting HLA or CMV assignments 20 times. In a later analysis, co-occurring TCRs were grouped using DBSCAN, with TCRdist sequence similarity added in when clustering inside HLA-allele-positive subsets. For co-occurrence clustering, repertoires with fewer than 30,000 or more than 120,000 public chains were excluded, along with roughly 5 repertoires with anomalous nucleotide sharing. TCRdb provides this immuneACCESS table in a form limited to in-frame rearrangements. Some clones are lacking; in checked studies, under half of them reflect an unresolved V gene, and why the rest are absent is not known. The DNA gave D and trimming, while V, J and clone size come from that table. The sample has roughly 170,000 clones on record, roughly 84% of them singletons. 0.95% to 1.3% of the sample lies in the top ten.

This specimen comes from a study of cytomegalovirus exposure and HLA in healthy donors (dated by TCRdb to 2015 to 2018). Describing the broader study: An earlier analysis of fewer than 750 of the donors reported 250 to 350 Gb of sequence data and 117 million unique TCR beta sequences obtained from some 170 million T cells. Of the approximately 370 genotyped donors, 81% were placed in the genetic ancestry cluster associated with self-reported Caucasian donors. An earlier analysis of 587 of the donors applied high-throughput TCR beta sequencing to assess whether each TCR beta V gene segment acted as functional or pseudogenic. Rather than drawing on any new phenotypic data, the later analysis identified candidate immune exposures from TCR beta sequences and the way those sequences occurred across donors. In addition to the first cohort of approximately 670 subjects, a separate validation cohort of 120 different subjects was used. Typing coverage varied by locus: about 620-630 donors for A, B, C, DRB1 and DQB1; approximately 560 for DQA1; approximately 570 for DPA1; 450 to 480 for DPB1. Roughly 300 gigabases of sequencing data and some 85 million unique TCR sequences were included in an early release covering around 650 HLA-typed donors. Every repertoire in the discovery cohort had been generated on one and the same sequencing platform. Four or five DR-DQ haplotypes were handled as single units for association and clustering because linkage in the cohort was strong. Donor age, sex, ethnicity and CMV serostatus were compiled together with the repertoire data. Using immunosequencing, the study profiled T cell repertoires from about 650 subjects and related those repertoires to cytomegalovirus serostatus. In a later genetic analysis, genome-wide SNP genotypes for about 60% of the 666 donors were used, and that subset was treated as a discovery cohort. High-throughput TCR immunosequencing, statistical association of individual TCRs with disease status, and machine learning were combined to predict cytomegalovirus infection status. Both class I and class II loci were covered by HLA typing, at four-digit resolution. The study aimed to test whether cataloging public T cell receptors could reveal signatures of past pathogen exposure. In a later analysis, previously published TCR beta repertoires from some 640 donors were re-analyzed and high-resolution HLA genotyping was added so that TCR occurrence patterns could be studied. Among about 400 genotyped donors of the cohort, an average of around 250,000 unique TCR beta nucleotide sequences was sequenced per donor, of which roughly 18% were non-productive.

What the study reported, not specific to this receptor: A cluster of highly shared sequence variants was judged likely to represent a technical artifact of the sequencing pipeline. A later analysis associated some 17,000 TCR beta sequences with specific HLA alleles at a false discovery rate of 0.05. Compared with equally common non-associated chains, HLA-associated TCR beta chains in a later analysis were more clonally expanded and had lower generation probabilities. In a later analysis, the rate of TCR association differed among HLA loci, with DRB1 alleles having the most associated TCRs and HLA-C alleles having the fewest. A later analysis found that most CMV-associated TCR beta chains appeared HLA-restricted, with HLA associations seemingly driven largely by CMV exposure. Most TCR sequences were seen in very few donors, while some public TCRs were found in many individuals. Because HLA typing was missing for some donors at each locus, association tests included only the typed subset. A later genetic analysis associated a missense DCLRE1C variant with V-gene and J-gene trimming of TCR beta chains, and an independent cohort replicated the association. An earlier analysis of some 590 of the donors showed that most TCR beta V segments appeared in productive rearrangements either about 87% or about 30% of the time, which broadly matched IMGT annotations. When HLA alleles, especially DR and DQ, strongly co-occurred, attributing TCR associations to individual alleles was difficult. The presence/absence analyses assumed that sequencing depth was roughly uniform across donors, and that assumption may not be true. Correlated functional status among segregating V segments might be attributable to linkage disequilibrium, but an unknown experimental factor could not be ruled out. Cytomegalovirus status was reported to be diagnosed by the classifier with high specificity and sensitivity in both the original and validation cohorts. Approximately 16 rarely observed V segments, including chromosome 9 orphons, were excluded from the earlier analysis of some 590 of the donors because counts were too low. Compared with the approximately 720-donor mean, donors in an Asian-associated ancestry cluster had fewer N-insertions in productive TCRs, according to a later genetic analysis. The study listed 150 to 200 TCR beta chains as associated with cytomegalovirus. A few of the identified cytomegalovirus-associated TCR beta chains were confirmed in vitro to be specific for cytomegalovirus antigens. The only immune exposure information available for the cohort was CMV serostatus. In a later analysis, several top co-occurrence clusters were reported to appear linked to parvovirus B19, influenza, CMV and Epstein-Barr virus. Some IMGT-functional V segments, including TRBV6-2 and TRBV6-3, could not be distinguished by the 87-base-pair reads and were therefore excluded. A further reported finding was that TCR beta sequences accurately predicted the HLA-A and HLA-B alleles for most subjects in the first cohort. Only TCR beta chains were sequenced in this cohort, and the absence of alpha or paired-chain data limited detectable features. The authors suggested that the approach could potentially be generalized to other disease states and immunological phenotypes.

Here the chain combines TRBV29-1 and TRBJ1-1; matching of 5 bases hints at TRBD1 as the D gene. Sequenced sample: PBMCs. This receptor was obtained from a man aged 25 to 40 in good health and CMV-seronegative. DNA sequence: TGCAGCGTTGAAGTAGGGGAATACCCTGAAGCTTTCTTT. It translates as CSVEVGEYPEAFF.